This TCR beta chain was captured by sequencing in a study of shared clonotypes between healthy human individuals. The study's findings and limits: Generation probability values for non-shared clonotypes were lower than those for clonotypes shared by all four donors.

Across several immunoSEQ plates, the genomic DNA of each subset was split evenly. The assay was immunoSEQ multiplex PCR, and TCRdb's table has in-frame clones only and misses some. The repertoire consists of some 1,400,000 clones, with around 97% occurring once and the leading ten covering about 1%. CD45RA+ naive and CD45RA-negative memory subsets were separated from CD4+ cells. About this clone: Its antigen is unknown.

The CDR3 runs 16 residues. Germline V gives CDR1 ENHRY, CDR2 SYGVKD. The germline V and J ends were trimmed by 2 bases and 7 bases, with 20 bases remaining between them. The J gene is TRBJ1-1, the V gene TRBV10-3; tentatively, D is TRBD1 (5 bases). Input material: naive CD4+ T cells sorted from blood. This sample's subset: CD45RA+ positively selected. The TCR sequence derives from a young man in good health. The CDR3 region has the DNA TGTGCCATCAGTGAGGCGGACATGCCGGAGAAAATTGAAGCTTTCTTT. Its translation: CAISEADMPEKIEAFF.